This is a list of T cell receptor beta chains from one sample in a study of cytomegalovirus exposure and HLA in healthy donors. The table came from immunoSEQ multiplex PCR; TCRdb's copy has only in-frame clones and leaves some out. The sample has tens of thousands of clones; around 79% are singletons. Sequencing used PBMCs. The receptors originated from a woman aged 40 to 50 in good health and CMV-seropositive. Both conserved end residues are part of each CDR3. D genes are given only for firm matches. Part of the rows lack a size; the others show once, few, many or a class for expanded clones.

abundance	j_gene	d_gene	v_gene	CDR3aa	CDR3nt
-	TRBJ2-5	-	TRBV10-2	CASSSAGFQETQYF	TGCGCCAGCAGTTCGGCAGGCTTCCAAGAGACCCAGTACTTC
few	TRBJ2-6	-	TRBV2	CASTVSGANVLTF	TGTGCCAGCACTGTCTCTGGGGCCAACGTCCTGACTTTC
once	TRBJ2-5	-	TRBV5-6	CASSLRVTQYF	TGTGCCAGCAGCTTGCGAGTGACCCAGTACTTC
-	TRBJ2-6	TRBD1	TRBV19	CASRWTGGASGANVLTF	TGTGCCAGTAGGTGGACAGGGGGCGCGTCCGGGGCCAACGTCCTGACTTTC
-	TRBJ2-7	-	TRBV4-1	CASSQEWTYSYEQYF	TGCGCCAGCAGCCAAGAGTGGACTTACTCCTACGAGCAGTACTTC
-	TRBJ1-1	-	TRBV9	CASSVSGSMNTEAFF	TGTGCCAGCAGCGTAAGCGGATCCATGAACACTGAAGCTTTCTTT
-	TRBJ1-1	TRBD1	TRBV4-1	CASSHWDSMNTEAFF	TGCGCCAGCAGCCACTGGGACAGCATGAACACTGAAGCTTTCTTT
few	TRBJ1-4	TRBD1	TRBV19	CASSIGGTATNEKLFF	TGTGCCAGTAGTATAGGAGGGACAGCAACTAATGAAAAACTGTTTTTT
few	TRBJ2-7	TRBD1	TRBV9	CASSVVGDRGHEQYF	TGTGCCAGCAGCGTAGTGGGGGACAGGGGCCACGAGCAGTACTTC
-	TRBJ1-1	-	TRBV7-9	CASSPPGVPNTEAFF	TGTGCCAGCAGCCCTCCGGGGGTCCCGAACACTGAAGCTTTCTTT
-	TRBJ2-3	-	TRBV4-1	CASSQGVTESTDTQYF	TGCGCCAGCAGCCAAGGGGTGACAGAGAGCACAGATACGCAGTATTTT
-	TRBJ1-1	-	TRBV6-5	CASMTSMMNTEAFF	TGTGCCAGCATGACATCCATGATGAACACTGAAGCTTTCTTT
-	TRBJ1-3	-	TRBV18	CASSPPQGNTIYF	TGTGCCAGCTCACCCCCTCAGGGAAACACCATATATTTT
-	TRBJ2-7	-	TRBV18	CASSPREGESSYEQYF	TGTGCCAGCTCACCAAGGGAGGGGGAGAGCTCCTACGAGCAGTACTTC
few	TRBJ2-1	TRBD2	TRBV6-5	CASSYGGLVNEQFF	TGTGCCAGCAGTTATGGGGGACTAGTCAATGAGCAGTTCTTC
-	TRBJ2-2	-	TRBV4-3	CASSKLRGLGPGELFF	TGCGCCAGCAGCAAACTCCGGGGGTTAGGACCCGGGGAGCTGTTTTTT
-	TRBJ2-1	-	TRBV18	CASSPINGDNEQFF	TGTGCCAGCTCACCGATCAACGGGGACAATGAGCAGTTCTTC
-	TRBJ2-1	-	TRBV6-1	CASNIESSYNEQFF	TGTGCCAGCAATATCGAGAGCTCCTACAATGAGCAGTTCTTC
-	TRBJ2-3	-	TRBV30	CAFNRGTSTDTQYF	TGTGCCTTCAATCGGGGAACTAGCACAGATACGCAGTATTTT
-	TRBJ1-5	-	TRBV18	CASSPDRVRNQPQHF	TGTGCCAGCTCTCCCGACAGAGTGAGAAATCAGCCCCAGCATTTT
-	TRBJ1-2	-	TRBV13	CASSPRQTVYYGYTF	TGTGCCAGCAGCCCCCGACAGACAGTTTACTATGGCTACACCTTC
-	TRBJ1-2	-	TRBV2	CASSDPGSIYGYTF	TGTGCCAGCAGCGACCCGGGATCGATTTATGGCTACACCTTC
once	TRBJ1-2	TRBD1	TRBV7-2	CASSLGVGGAGYTF	TGTGCCAGCAGCTTAGGGGTAGGGGGCGCCGGCTACACCTTC
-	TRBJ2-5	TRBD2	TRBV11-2	CASSLAGLAGQKETQYF	TGTGCCAGCAGCTTAGCGGGACTAGCGGGTCAAAAAGAGACCCAGTACTTC
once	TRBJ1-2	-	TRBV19	CASSLTGYGYTF	TGTGCCAGTAGTTTGACAGGATATGGCTACACCTTC
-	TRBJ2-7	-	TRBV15	CATSRVTTGYEQYF	TGTGCCACCAGCAGAGTAACGACAGGCTACGAGCAGTACTTC
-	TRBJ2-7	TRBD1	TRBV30	CAWSGGRGLDEQYF	TGTGCCTGGAGTGGGGGCAGGGGGCTGGACGAGCAGTACTTC
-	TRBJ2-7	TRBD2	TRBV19	CASGQRTKLLAGGPSSYEQYF	TGTGCCAGTGGACAGAGGACTAAATTACTAGCGGGAGGTCCTAGCTCCTACGAGCAGTACTTC
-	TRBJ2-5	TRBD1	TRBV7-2	CASSLEDRGPETQYF	TGTGCCAGCAGCTTAGAGGACAGGGGCCCTGAGACCCAGTACTTC
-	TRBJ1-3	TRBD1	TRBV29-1	CSVDVGQGENTIYF	TGCAGCGTTGACGTAGGGCAGGGGGAAAACACCATATATTTT
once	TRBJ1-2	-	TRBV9	CASSPQGQNNYGYTF	TGTGCCAGCAGCCCACAGGGCCAGAATAACTATGGCTACACCTTC
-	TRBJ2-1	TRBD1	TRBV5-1	CASSWGRTGGNNEQFF	TGCGCCAGCAGCTGGGGCAGAACAGGGGGCAACAATGAGCAGTTCTTC
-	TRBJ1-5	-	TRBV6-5	CASSSGTPSNQPQHF	TGTGCCAGCAGTTCCGGGACACCTAGCAATCAGCCCCAGCATTTT
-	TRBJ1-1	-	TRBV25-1	CASSEIYGDTEAFF	TGTGCCAGCAGTGAAATCTACGGGGACACTGAAGCTTTCTTT
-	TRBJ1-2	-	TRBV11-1	CASSLGQDGYTF	TGTGCCAGCAGCTTAGGACAGGACGGCTACACCTTC
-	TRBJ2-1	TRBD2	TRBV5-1	CASSLDGGANNEQFF	TGCGCCAGCAGCTTGGACGGGGGGGCCAACAATGAGCAGTTCTTC
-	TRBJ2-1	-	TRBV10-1	CAGSTKIRDNYNEQFF	TGCGCCGGCTCCACCAAGATCCGGGACAACTACAATGAGCAGTTCTTC
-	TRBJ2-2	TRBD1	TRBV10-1	CATPIDRGRGNTGELFF	TGCGCCACCCCGATCGACAGGGGGCGAGGGAACACCGGGGAGCTGTTTTTT
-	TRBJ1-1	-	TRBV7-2	CASSLNGGNTEAFF	TGTGCCAGCAGCCTCAACGGTGGGAACACTGAAGCTTTCTTT
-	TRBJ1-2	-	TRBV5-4	CASSLAGGGLNGGYTF	TGTGCCAGCAGCCTGGCGGGAGGGGGACTCAACGGGGGCTACACCTTC
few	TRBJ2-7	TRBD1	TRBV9	CASSATGQGVNEQYF	TGTGCCAGCAGCGCCACGGGACAGGGCGTCAACGAGCAGTACTTC
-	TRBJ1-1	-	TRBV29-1	CSAPVGGNTEAFF	TGCAGCGCTCCAGTGGGGGGGAACACTGAAGCTTTCTTT
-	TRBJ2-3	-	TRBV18	CASSPFRDRDTDTQYF	TGTGCCAGCTCACCTTTCCGGGATAGAGACACAGATACGCAGTATTTT
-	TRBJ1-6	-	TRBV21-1	CASRLMLRNSPLHF	TGTGCCAGCAGATTGATGCTCAGAAATTCACCCCTCCACTTT
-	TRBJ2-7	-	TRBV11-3	CASSLGTAYEQYF	TGTGCCAGCAGCTTAGGGACAGCTTACGAGCAGTACTTC
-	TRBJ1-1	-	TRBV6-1	CASSDSRSTMNTEAFF	TGTGCCAGCAGTGATAGTAGGAGCACCATGAACACTGAAGCTTTCTTT
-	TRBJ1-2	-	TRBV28	CASSLRANYGYTF	TGTGCCAGCAGTTTGAGGGCTAACTATGGCTACACCTTC
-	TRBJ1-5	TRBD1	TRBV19	CASRDRGINQPQHF	TGTGCCAGTAGGGACAGGGGTATCAATCAGCCCCAGCATTTT
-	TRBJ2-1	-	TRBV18	CASSQLIVNEQFF	TGTGCCAGCTCACAACTGATAGTCAATGAGCAGTTCTTC
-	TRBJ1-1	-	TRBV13	CASSDDSLNTEAFF	TGTGCCAGCAGTGATGACAGCCTGAACACTGAAGCTTTCTTT
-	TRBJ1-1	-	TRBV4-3	CASSDSMNTEAFF	TGCGCCAGCAGTGACTCCATGAACACTGAAGCTTTCTTT
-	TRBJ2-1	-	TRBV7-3	CASSSQSYNEQFF	TGTGCCAGCAGCTCACAATCATACAATGAGCAGTTCTTC
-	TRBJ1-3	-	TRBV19	CASSTGSGNTIYF	TGTGCCAGTAGTACGGGCTCTGGAAACACCATATATTTT
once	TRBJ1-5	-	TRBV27	CASSLISGNQPQHF	TGTGCCAGCAGTTTAATTTCCGGCAATCAGCCCCAGCATTTT
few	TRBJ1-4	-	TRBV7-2	CASSPQAGQNEKLFF	TGTGCCAGCAGCCCCCAAGCGGGTCAGAATGAAAAACTGTTTTTT